Following are 18 T cell receptor beta chains from one sample sequenced in a study of shared clonotypes between healthy human individuals. Sequencing used immunoSEQ multiplex PCR; TCRdb keeps in-frame clones, though not all of them. The repertoire holds about 1.5 million clones, nearly 99% seen once, with around 0.47% in the top ten. Input material: naive CD4+ T cells sorted from blood. The subset was: CD45RA+ positively selected. Receptor source: a man aged 25-40 years in good health.

The chain recombines TRBV11-2 with TRBJ2-3; 9 nucleotides match TRBD2. The CDR3 totals 15 residues. The J segment lost 5 bases and the V segment lost 5 bases, leaving 8 bases of the junction unmatched. The germline gives CDR1 SGHAT, CDR2 FQNNGV. CDR3 in amino acids: CASSRLAGWVDTQYF. The CDR3 nucleotides read TGTGCCAGCAGCCGTCTAGCGGGGTGGGTAGATACGCAGTATTTT.

This clone showed up just once. The CDR3 DNA is TGTGCCAGCAGCTCCGAAGGGGGCCCGCCTAATGGCTATGGCTACACCTTC. Amino acid sequence: CASSSEGGPPNGYGYTF. The rearrangement joins TRBV11-2 to TRBJ1-2; 7 nucleotides agree with TRBD1. The CDR3 spans 17 residues. With V trimmed by 4 bases and J by 4 bases, 15 bases remained unmatched. The germline V gene has CDR1 SGHAT and CDR2 FQNNGV.

This clone came up once. J is TRBJ2-3 and V is TRBV6-1, with 9 nucleotides matching TRBD2. V lost 6 bases, J lost 2 bases, and 3 bases stayed unmatched. The CDR3 spans 14 residues. CDR1 is MNHNS, CDR2 SASEGT, per germline. For the CDR3, the DNA is TGTGCCAGCAGCCGACTAGCGGCCACAGATACGCAGTATTTT. Protein product: CASSRLAATDTQYF.

The rearrangement uses TRBV10-1 and TRBJ2-7, with D possibly being TRBD1 or TRBD2 (5 bases each). The CDR3 runs to 13 residues. Trimming took 2 bases from V and 9 from J, leaving 14 bases between them. Germline CDR1 and CDR2: WNHNN and SYGVQD (reference sequence). CDR3 protein: CASSETGRDGQYF. DNA of the CDR3: TGCGCCAGCAGTGAGACAGGCAGGGACGGGCAGTACTTC.

The CDR3 DNA follows: TGTGCCAGCAGCTTCAGGGGGAGCGGGGAGAACAATGAGCAGTTCTTC. Its translation: CASSFRGSGENNEQFF. The rearrangement links TRBV9 to TRBJ2-1, with D tentatively TRBD1 or TRBD2 (7 bases each). Trimming pared 4 bases from V and 5 bases from J, leaving 19 bases between. The germline V gene has CDR1 SGDLS and CDR2 YYNGEE. The CDR3 has 16 amino acids.

V is TRBV25-1 and J is TRBJ1-4; possibly TRBD1 for D (5 bases). This CDR3 region has 14 residues. Trimming removed 8 bases at V and 8 bases at J, with 18 bases between. CDR1 and CDR2 from the germline V gene are MGHDK and SYGVNS. The CDR3 region is CASSRAGGEEKLFF. In DNA form, the CDR3 reads TGTGCCAGCTCACGCGCGGGGGGTGAGGAAAAACTGTTTTTT.

V and J are TRBV28 and TRBJ2-1, with a tentative D call TRBD1 (5 bases). Germline loops: CDR1 MDHEN, CDR2 SYDVKM. This CDR3 contains 14 residues. V dropped 8 bases and J dropped 0 bases, with 11 bases sitting between them. CDR3 sequence reads: CASARTPSYNEQFF. DNA for the CDR3: TGTGCCAGCGCCCGGACACCCTCCTACAATGAGCAGTTCTTC. Combining the CDR3 with reference TRBV28 and TRBJ2-1 gives the whole variable domain DVKVTQSSRYLVKRTGEKVFLECVQDMDHENMFWYRQDPGLGLRLIYFSYDVKMKEKGDIPEGYSVSREKKERFSLILESASTNQTSMYLCASARTPSYNEQFFGPGTRLTVL.

This chain connects TRBV9 to TRBJ2-2, with 12 bases that match TRBD2. The CDR3 is 16 amino acids. The V and J ends lost 2 bases and 5 bases, in that order; junction bases with no gene match: 4. The germline gives CDR1 SGDLS, CDR2 YYNGEE. CDR3 in DNA: TGTGCCAGCAGCGTGACTAGCGGGAGAGGTACCGGGGAGCTGTTTTTT. This codes for CASSVTSGRGTGELFF.

Concerning this clone: This sample also contains other DNA sequences that code for the same CDR3. The V gene is TRBV5-1, the J gene TRBJ1-1; no definite D call. The germline V gene encodes CDR1 SGHRS and CDR2 YFSETQ. The CDR3 is 14 residues long. V shed 0 bases and J shed 2 bases, with 8 bases lying between them. DNA of the CDR3: TGCGCCAGCAGCTTGGTGGGCGGAAACACTGAAGCTTTCTTT. This translates into CASSLVGGNTEAFF.

This chain links TRBV27 with TRBJ1-2; 7 bases align to TRBD1. Germline CDR1 reads MNHEY; CDR2 reads SMNVEV (reference sequence). The CDR3 spans 17 residues. Germline trimming cut 1 base from V and 4 bases from J; bases unmatched to any gene: 12. The CDR3 here is CASSLFSKQGQGYGYTF. Written as DNA, the CDR3 is TGTGCCAGCAGTTTATTCTCTAAACAGGGGCAAGGCTATGGCTACACCTTC.

V is TRBV28 and J is TRBJ2-1; a weak D match, TRBD2 (6 bases). Germline V gives CDR1 MDHEN, CDR2 SYDVKM. Trimming took 8 bases from V and 3 from J, leaving 8 bases between them. The CDR3 loop spans 12 amino acids. The CDR3 coding sequence is TGTGCCAGCTGCGGGGACTACAATGAGCAGTTCTTC. It codes for CASCGDYNEQFF.

This clone was detected only once. The chain uses TRBV28 and TRBJ1-1, with 8 bases that match TRBD1. CDR3 size: 14 residues. The germline V gene has CDR1 MDHEN and CDR2 SYDVKM. V lost 3 bases and J lost 5; bases outside the gene matches: 5. The CDR3 loop is CASSLDRVITEAFF. In nucleotides, the CDR3 is TGTGCCAGCAGTTTGGACAGGGTTATAACTGAAGCTTTCTTT.

This rearrangement joins TRBV19 to TRBJ1-5; D call uncertain. Trimming shortened V by 1 base and J by 5 bases, and 12 bases separated the two germline ends. Germline V lookup: CDR1 LNHDA, CDR2 SQIVND (reference sequence). This CDR3 contains 15 residues. This CDR3 is CASSIGVQTYQPQHF. CDR3 DNA: TGTGCCAGTAGTATAGGCGTACAGACTTATCAGCCCCAGCATTTT.

This clone was seen a single time. V and J are TRBV19 and TRBJ1-1, with D perhaps TRBD1 (6 bases). The germline gives CDR1 LNHDA, CDR2 SQIVND (reference sequence). Between the trimmed V and J ends, which lost 5 bases and 6 bases, there was a span of 13 bases. This CDR3 contains 13 residues. CDR3 DNA: TGTGCCAGTAGTTCCGTGGACAGATCTGAAGCTTTCTTT. Protein sequence: CASSSVDRSEAFF.

This chain connects TRBV28 to TRBJ1-5; no firm D call. The germline V and J ends were trimmed by 4 bases and 1 base, with 11 bases remaining between them. The CDR3 is 15 amino acids. Germline V gene data show CDR1 as MDHEN and CDR2 as SYDVKM. In DNA form, the CDR3 reads TGTGCCAGCAGTTCCCACCGAAGGAGCAATCAGCCCCAGCATTTT. This translates into CASSSHRRSNQPQHF.

The V gene is TRBV7-9, the J gene TRBJ2-1; the D gene is possibly TRBD2 (5 bases). Trimming took off 1 base at V and 5 bases at J, with 12 bases between the two ends. This CDR3 has 15 residues. Per germline, CDR1 SEHNR and CDR2 FQNEAQ (reference sequence). The CDR3 DNA reads as TGTGCCAGCAGCTTAGGGACTGGAATACACAATGAGCAGTTCTTC. It codes for CASSLGTGIHNEQFF.

V and J are TRBV10-1 and TRBJ2-5; D remains ambiguous. Germline V gene data show CDR1 as WNHNN and CDR2 as SYGVQD (reference sequence). Trimming removed 0 bases at V and 7 bases at J, with 9 bases between. The CDR3 totals 13 residues. The CDR3 sequence is CASSESGGGTQYF. The CDR3 region has the DNA TGCGCCAGCAGTGAGTCAGGTGGTGGGACCCAGTACTTC.

The CDR3 protein is CASRILPDTDTQYF. In DNA form, the CDR3 reads TGTGCCAGCAGGATTCTCCCCGACACAGATACGCAGTATTTT. This chain joins TRBV5-5 and TRBJ2-3; D gene uncertain. Trimming pared 5 bases from V and 2 bases from J, leaving 12 bases between. CDR1 SGHKS and CDR2 YYEKEE come from the germline V gene (reference sequence). The CDR3 has 14 amino acids.